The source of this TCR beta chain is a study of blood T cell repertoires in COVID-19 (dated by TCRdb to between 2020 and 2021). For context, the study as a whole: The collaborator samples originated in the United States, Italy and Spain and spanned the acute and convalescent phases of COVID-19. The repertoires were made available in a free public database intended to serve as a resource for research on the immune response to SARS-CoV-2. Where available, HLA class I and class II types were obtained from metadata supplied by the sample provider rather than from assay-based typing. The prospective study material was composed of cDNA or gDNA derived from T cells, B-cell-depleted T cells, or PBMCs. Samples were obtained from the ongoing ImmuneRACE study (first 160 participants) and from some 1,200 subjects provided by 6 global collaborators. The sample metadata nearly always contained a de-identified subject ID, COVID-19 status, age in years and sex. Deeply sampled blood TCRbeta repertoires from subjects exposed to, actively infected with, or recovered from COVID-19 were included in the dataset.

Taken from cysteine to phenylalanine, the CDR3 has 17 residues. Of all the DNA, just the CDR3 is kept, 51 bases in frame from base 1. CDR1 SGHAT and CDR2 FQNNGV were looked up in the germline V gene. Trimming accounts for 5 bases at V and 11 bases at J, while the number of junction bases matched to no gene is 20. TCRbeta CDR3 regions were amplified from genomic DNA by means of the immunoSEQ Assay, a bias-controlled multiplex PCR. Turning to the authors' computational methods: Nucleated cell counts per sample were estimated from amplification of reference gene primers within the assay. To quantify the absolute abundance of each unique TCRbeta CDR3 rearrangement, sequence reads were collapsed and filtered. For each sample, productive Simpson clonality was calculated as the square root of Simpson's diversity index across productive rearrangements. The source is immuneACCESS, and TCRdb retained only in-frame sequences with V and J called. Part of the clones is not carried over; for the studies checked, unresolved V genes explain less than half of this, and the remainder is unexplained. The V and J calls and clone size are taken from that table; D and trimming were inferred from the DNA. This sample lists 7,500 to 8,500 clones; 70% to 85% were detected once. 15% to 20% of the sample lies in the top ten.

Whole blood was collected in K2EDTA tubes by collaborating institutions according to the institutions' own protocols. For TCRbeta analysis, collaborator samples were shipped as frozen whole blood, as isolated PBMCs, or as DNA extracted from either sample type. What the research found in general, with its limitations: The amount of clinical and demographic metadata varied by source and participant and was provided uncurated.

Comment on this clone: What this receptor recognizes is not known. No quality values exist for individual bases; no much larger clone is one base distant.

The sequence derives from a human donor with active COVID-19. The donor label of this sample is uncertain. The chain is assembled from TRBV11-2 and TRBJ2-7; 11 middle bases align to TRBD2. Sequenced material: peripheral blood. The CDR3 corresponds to CASSAGTGTSGEVGEYF. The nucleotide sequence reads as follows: TGTGCCAGCAGCGCGGGGACCGGGACTAGCGGAGAAGTGGGCGAGTACTTC.